These 3 T cell receptor beta chains originate from one sample sequenced in a study of T cells in Graves' hyperthyroidism and ophthalmopathy. The TCR beta CDR3 regions underwent amplification using RNA transcripts as the source. The HTBI primer set was used in a first-round RT-PCR of the TCR CDR3. TCRdb redid the calling of the multiplex PCR reads with MiXCR, one entry per CDR3 protein. The sample holds approximately 95,000 distinct CDR3 sequences; 35% to 45% are singletons and the top ten take roughly 10%. Sequencing used peripheral blood or thyroid tissue (not recorded which). The receptor set was obtained from a woman younger than 45 with Graves' hyperthyroidism.

This clonotype appeared many times. This sequence joins TRBV20-1 and TRBJ1-1, with D uncertain. This CDR3 spans 13 amino acids. V was cut by 5 bases and J by 1 base, with 11 bases left in between. Germline values: CDR1 DFQATT, CDR2 SNEGSKA (reference sequence). The CDR3 is CSAESRTNTEAFF. The CDR3 bases are TGCAGTGCTGAATCGAGAACGAACACTGAAGCTTTCTTT.

This clonotype came up many times. The chain recombines TRBV9 with TRBJ2-2; 9 bases line up with TRBD1. With V trimmed by 5 bases and J by 0 bases, 2 bases remained unmatched. This CDR3 has 15 residues. Germline assignment: CDR1 SGDLS and CDR2 YYNGEE. The CDR3 is CASSWTGANTGELFF. For the CDR3, the DNA is TGTGCCAGCAGTTGGACAGGGGCGAACACCGGGGAGCTGTTTTTT.

This clonotype was detected many times. The rearrangement uses TRBV2 and TRBJ1-4; weak D call: TRBD1 (6 bases). Trimming removed 7 bases from V and 3 bases from J, with 15 bases in between. The CDR3 is 15 amino acids. Per germline, CDR1 SNHLY and CDR2 FYNNEI. The chain's CDR3 is CASTTDSPANEKLFF. CDR3 DNA: TGTGCCAGCACCACGGACAGTCCGGCTAATGAAAAACTGTTTTTT.